The clone carrying this T cell receptor beta chain was seen more than once but under ten times. This record comes from a study of blood T cell repertoires in COVID-19. Original methodology: It was from reference gene primer amplification that nucleated cell counts were estimated. The table came from immunoSEQ multiplex PCR; TCRdb's copy has only in-frame clones and leaves some out. V and J calls and clone size follow that table, whereas D and trimming were derived from the DNA. The sample includes tens of thousands of clones, 89% seen only once; the top ten take 4% to 6%. Per germline, CDR1 KGHSH and CDR2 LQKENI. V was shortened by 2 bases and J by 6 bases, with 14 bases between the two germline ends. CDR3 length equals 14 residues.

The sequenced material came from peripheral blood. The receptor was isolated from a man between 60 and 70 years old with active COVID-19. The V gene is TRBV18, the J gene TRBJ2-7; no clear D. The CDR3 nucleotides read TGTGCCAGCTCACCAACGTCAGGCTACGTCGAGCAGTACTTC. Protein: CASSPTSGYVEQYF.